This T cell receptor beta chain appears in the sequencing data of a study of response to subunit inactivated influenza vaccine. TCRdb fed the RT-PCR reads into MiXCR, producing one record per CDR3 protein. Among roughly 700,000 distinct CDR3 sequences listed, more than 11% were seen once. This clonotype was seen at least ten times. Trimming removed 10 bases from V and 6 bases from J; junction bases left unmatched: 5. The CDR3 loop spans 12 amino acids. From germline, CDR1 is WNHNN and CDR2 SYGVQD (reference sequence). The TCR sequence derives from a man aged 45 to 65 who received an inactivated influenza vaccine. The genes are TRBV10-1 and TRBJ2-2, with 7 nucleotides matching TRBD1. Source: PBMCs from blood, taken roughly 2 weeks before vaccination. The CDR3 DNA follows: TGCGCCACCGCCCAGGGGGCCGGGGAGCTGTTTTTT. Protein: CATAQGAGELFF.